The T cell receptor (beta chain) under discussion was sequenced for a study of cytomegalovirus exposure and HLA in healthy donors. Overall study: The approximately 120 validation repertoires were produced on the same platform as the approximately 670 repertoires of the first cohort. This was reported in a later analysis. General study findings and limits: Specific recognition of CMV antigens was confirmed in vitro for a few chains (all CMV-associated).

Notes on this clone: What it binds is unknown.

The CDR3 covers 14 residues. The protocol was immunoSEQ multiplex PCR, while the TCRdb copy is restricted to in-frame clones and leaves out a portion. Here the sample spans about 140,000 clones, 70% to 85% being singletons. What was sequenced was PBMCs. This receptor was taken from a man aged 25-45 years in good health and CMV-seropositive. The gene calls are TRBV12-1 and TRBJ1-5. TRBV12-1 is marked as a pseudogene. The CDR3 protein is CASSFARVRQPQHF. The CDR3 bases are TGTGCCAGCAGCTTTGCCCGGGTTAGACAGCCCCAGCATTTT.